The 3 T cell receptor beta chains below were found in one sample sequenced in a study of blood T cell repertoires in COVID-19 (dated by TCRdb to 2018 to 2021). The receptor library was made with the immunoSEQ multiplex PCR assay. TCRdb took over this immuneACCESS table, retaining in-frame rearrangements with V and J assigned. Such tables are incomplete; in checked studies, under half of the missing clones stem from an unresolved V gene, and the remainder is unexplained. The sample includes 200,000 or so clones, with around nine tenths observed a single time. About 7% of the sample goes to the ten largest clones. Sequenced: PBMCs or T cells enriched from blood (not recorded which). The receptors were gathered from a man aged 30 to 39 in a cohort exposed to, infected with or recovered from COVID-19 (not recorded which).

This clone is a singleton in its sample. The chain joins TRBV4-1 to TRBJ2-5; a weak D match, TRBD1 (6 bases). Trimming stripped 3 bases from V and 3 bases from J, with 20 bases between. Looked up from germline, CDR1 is MGHRA and CDR2 is YSYEKL. This CDR3 contains 17 residues. The CDR3 coding sequence is TGCGCCAGCAGCCAGCAAGATGCGTCCAGGGGAAAAGAGACCCAGTACTTC. Amino acid sequence: CASSQQDASRGKETQYF.

The chain couples TRBV15 to TRBJ1-2; D is perhaps TRBD1 (5 bases). Between the trimmed V and J ends, which lost 5 bases and 0 bases, there was a span of 13 bases. This CDR3 has 15 amino acids. CDR1 is LNHNV and CDR2 is YYDKDF in the germline V gene (reference sequence). This chain's CDR3 is CATSWKRQPNYGYTF. The CDR3 DNA sequence: TGTGCCACCAGCTGGAAGAGACAGCCTAACTATGGCTACACCTTC.

The rearrangement uses TRBV9 and TRBJ1-5, with D unresolved. With 3 bases removed from V and 0 bases from J, the gap between germline ends came to 10 bases. The germline gives CDR1 SGDLS, CDR2 YYNGEE. This CDR3 has 15 residues. Here the CDR3 reads CASSDNRVSNQPQHF. The CDR3 bases are TGTGCCAGCAGCGACAACAGAGTTAGCAATCAGCCCCAGCATTTT. Looking up the rest from reference TRBV9 and TRBJ1-5 gives the full variable domain: DSGVTQTPKHLITATGQRVTLRCSPRSGDLSVYWYQQSLDQGLQFLIQYYNGEERAKGNILERFSAQQFPDLHSELNLSSLELGDSALYFCASSDNRVSNQPQHFGDGTRLSIL.